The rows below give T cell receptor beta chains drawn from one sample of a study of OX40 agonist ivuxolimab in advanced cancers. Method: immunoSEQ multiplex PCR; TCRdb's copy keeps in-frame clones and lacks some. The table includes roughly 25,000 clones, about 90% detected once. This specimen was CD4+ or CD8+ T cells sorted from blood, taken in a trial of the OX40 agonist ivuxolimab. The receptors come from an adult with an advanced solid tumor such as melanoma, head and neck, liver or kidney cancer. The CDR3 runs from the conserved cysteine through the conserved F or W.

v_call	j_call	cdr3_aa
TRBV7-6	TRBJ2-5	CASSPYMGAQETQYF
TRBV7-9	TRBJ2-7	CASSLTSGASYEQYF
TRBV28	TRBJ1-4	CASISGTSNEKLFF
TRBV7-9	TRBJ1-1	CASSDRDRGKSEAFF
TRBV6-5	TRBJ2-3	CASSYTDLGTQYF
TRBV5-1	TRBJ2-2	CASSSQLAGVPGELFF
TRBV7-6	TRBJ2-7	CASSLAQPDSHYEQYF
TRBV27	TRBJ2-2	CASSRGGVGELFF
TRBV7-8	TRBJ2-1	CASSESGHNEQFF
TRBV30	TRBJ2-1	CAWSQGVSYNEQFF
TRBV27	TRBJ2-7	CASRTVSGNSYEQYF
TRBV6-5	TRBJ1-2	CASSYLDRGSGSYTF
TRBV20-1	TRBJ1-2	CSATDIHGYTF
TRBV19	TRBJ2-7	CASSKGTPPDEQYF
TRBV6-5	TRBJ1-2	CASSKDRGMGGYTF
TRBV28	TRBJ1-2	CASFDPGSHGYTF
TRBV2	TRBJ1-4	CASSEAPGGNEKLFF
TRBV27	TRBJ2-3	CASSSTGGVTQYF
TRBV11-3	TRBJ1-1	CASSLNGNTEAFF
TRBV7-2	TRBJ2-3	CASTLAGGQGLGTDTQYF
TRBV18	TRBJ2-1	CASSQQGASYNEQFF
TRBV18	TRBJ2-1	CASSAAVPKTNNEQFF
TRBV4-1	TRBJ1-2	CASSQDGGRTGFLNGYTF
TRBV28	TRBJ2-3	CASSLGASGSGTQYF
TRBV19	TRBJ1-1	CASSILARTPRGYPEAFF
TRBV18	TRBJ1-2	CASSPPQRANYGYTF
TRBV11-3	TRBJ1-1	CASSQKGTEAFF
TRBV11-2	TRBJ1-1	CASSLRMNTEAFF
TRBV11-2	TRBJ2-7	CASSLRLAGVNYEQYF
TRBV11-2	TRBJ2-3	CASSLVGQSTDTQYF
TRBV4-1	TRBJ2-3	CASSQERGNTDTQYF
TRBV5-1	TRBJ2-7	CASSLEGEFNEQYF
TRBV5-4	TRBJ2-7	CASSPTRASSYEQYF
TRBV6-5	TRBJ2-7	CASSYGRGYNEQYF
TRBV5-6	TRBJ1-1	CASSLSGAGELMNTEAFF
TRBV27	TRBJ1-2	CASSSTLQGLYGYTF
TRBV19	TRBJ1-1	CASSPGQGSTEAFF
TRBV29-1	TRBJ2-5	CSVAQQETQYF
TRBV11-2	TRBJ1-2	CASSLVTGTSNYGYTF
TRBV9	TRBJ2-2	CASSGTGAGELFF
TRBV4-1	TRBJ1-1	CASSPASRRVNTEAFF
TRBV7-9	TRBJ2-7	CASSQESEQYF
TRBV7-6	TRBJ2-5	CASSLTHQETQYF
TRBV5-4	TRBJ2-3	CASSGRDRSTDTQYF
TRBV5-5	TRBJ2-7	CASSSLAGGPSYEQYF
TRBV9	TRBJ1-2	CASSSGQAYGYTF
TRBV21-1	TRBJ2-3	CASSKAHPAVVADTQYF